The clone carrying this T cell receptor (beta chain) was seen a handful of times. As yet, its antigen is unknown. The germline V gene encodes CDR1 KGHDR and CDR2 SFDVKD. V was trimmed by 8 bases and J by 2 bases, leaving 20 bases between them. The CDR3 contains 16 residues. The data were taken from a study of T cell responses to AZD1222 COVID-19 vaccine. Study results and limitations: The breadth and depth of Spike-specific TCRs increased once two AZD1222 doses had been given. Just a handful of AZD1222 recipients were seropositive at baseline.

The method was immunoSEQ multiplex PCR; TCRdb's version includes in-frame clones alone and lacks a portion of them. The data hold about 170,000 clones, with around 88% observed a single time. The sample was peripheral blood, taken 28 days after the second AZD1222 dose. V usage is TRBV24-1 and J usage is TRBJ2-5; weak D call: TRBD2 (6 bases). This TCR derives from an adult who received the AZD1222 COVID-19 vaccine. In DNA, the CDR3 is TGTGCCACCACCGGTGGGTGGGGGGAAGAGCAAGAGACCCAGTACTTC. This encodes CATTGGWGEEQETQYF.